This T cell receptor beta chain was observed in a study of shared clonotypes between healthy human individuals. This clone was detected only once. Genomic DNA of each subset was evenly split across several immunoSEQ plates. This table comes from immunoSEQ multiplex PCR, and its TCRdb copy is limited to in-frame clones, with some not included. The sample holds about 2.1 million clones, just under 95% seen once. Germline CDR1 and CDR2: MNHEY and SVGAGI. The CDR3 consists of 13 residues. Trimming stripped 6 bases from V and 5 bases from J, with 13 bases between. Selected positively for CCR7 and CD45RO-negative, naive CD8 cells excluded terminally differentiated effector memory CD45RA+ cells.

V usage is TRBV6-5 and J usage is TRBJ2-5; D is ambiguous. Sample: naive CD8+ T cells from PBMCs. The receptor's source is a man younger than 30 in good health. Some clones in this sample may be carry-over from other donors' samples. In nucleotides, the CDR3 is TGTGCCAGCAGCGACTGGTCTAGGGAGACCCAGTACTTC. Protein: CASSDWSRETQYF.